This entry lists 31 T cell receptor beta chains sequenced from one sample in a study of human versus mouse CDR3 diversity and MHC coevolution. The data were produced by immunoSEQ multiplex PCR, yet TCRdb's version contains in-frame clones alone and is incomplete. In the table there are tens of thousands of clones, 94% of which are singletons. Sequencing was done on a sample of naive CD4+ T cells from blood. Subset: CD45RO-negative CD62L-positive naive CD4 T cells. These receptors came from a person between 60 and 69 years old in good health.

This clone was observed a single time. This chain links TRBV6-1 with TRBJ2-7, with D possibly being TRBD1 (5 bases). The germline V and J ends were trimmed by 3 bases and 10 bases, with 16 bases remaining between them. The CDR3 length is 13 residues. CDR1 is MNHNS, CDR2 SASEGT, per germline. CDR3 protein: CASSEPGSGVQYF. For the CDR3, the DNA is TGTGCCAGCAGTGAGCCAGGGTCGGGTGTACAGTACTTC.

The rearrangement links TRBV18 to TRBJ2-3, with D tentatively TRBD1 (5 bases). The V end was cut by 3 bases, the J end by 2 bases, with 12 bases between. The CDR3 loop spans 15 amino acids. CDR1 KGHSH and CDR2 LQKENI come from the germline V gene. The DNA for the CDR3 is TGTGCCAGCTCACCGGAGTCAGGGCCCACAGATACGCAGTATTTT. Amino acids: CASSPESGPTDTQYF.

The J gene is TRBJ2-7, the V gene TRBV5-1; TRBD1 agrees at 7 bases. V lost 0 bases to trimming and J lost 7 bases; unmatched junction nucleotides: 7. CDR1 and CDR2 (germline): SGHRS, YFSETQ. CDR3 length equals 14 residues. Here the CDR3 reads CASSLVGQSDEQYF. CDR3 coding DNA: TGCGCCAGCAGCTTGGTGGGACAGTCCGATGAGCAGTACTTC.

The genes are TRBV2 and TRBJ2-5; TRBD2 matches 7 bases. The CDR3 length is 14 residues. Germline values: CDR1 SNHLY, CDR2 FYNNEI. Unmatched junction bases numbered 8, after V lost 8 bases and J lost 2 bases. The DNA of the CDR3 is TGTGCCAGCTCCAGACTAGCAGGGCAAGAGACCCAGTACTTC. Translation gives CASSRLAGQETQYF.

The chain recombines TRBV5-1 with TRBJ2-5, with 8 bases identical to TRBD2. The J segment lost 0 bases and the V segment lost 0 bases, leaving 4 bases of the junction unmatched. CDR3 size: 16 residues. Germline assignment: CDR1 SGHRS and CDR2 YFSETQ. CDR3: CASSLEVAGNQETQYF. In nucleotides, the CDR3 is TGCGCCAGCAGCTTGGAGGTAGCGGGGAACCAAGAGACCCAGTACTTC.

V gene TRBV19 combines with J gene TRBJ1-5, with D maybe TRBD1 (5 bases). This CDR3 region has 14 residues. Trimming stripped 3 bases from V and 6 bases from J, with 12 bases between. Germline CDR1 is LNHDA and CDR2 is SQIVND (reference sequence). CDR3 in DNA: TGTGCCAGTAGTATGGACCCAGGGTTTCAGCCCCAGCATTTT. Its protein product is CASSMDPGFQPQHF.

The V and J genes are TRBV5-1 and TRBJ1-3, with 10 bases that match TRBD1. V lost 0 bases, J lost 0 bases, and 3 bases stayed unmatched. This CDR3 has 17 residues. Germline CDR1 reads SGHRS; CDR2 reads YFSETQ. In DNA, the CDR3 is TGCGCCAGCAGCTTGGTGGGACAGGGGATCTCTGGAAACACCATATATTTT. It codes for CASSLVGQGISGNTIYF.

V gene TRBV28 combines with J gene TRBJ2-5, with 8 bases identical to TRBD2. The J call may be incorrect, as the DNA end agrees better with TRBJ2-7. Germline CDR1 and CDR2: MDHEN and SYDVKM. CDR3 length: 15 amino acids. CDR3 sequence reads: CATSTPSGRGYEQYF. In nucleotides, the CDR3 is TGTGCCACCTCAACCCCGAGCGGGAGAGGTTACGAGCAGTACTTC.

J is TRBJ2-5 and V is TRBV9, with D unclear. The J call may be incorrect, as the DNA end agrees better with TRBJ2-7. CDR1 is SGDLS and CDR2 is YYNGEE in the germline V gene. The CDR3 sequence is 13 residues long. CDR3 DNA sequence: TGTGCCAGCAGCGGCCAGCCTAGCTACGAGCAGTACTTC. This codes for CASSGQPSYEQYF.

The CDR3 sequence: CASSPDSNYGYTF. The DNA for the CDR3 is TGTGCCAGCAGCCCGGACAGTAACTATGGCTACACCTTC. V is TRBV7-9 and J is TRBJ1-2, with D possibly TRBD1 on 6 matching bases. The CDR3 contains 13 residues. Germline V gives CDR1 SEHNR, CDR2 FQNEAQ (reference sequence). Between the trimmed V and J ends, which lost 5 bases and 1 base, there was a span of 8 bases.

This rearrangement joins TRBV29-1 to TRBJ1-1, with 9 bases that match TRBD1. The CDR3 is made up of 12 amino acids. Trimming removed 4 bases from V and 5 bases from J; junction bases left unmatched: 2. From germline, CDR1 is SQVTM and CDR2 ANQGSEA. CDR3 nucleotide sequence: TGCAGCGTTGGGGACAGGGAAACTGAAGCTTTCTTT. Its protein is CSVGDRETEAFF. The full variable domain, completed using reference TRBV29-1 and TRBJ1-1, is SAVISQKPSRDICQRGTSLTIQCQVDSQVTMMFWYRQQPGQSLTLIATANQGSEATYESGFVIDKFPISRPNLTFSTLTVSNMSPEDSSIYLCSVGDRETEAFFGQGTRLTVV.

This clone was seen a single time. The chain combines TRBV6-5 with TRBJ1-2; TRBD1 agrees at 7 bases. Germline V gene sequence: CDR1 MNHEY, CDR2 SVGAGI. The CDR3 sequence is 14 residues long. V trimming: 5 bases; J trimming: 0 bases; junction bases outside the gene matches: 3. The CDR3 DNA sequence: TGTGCCAGCAGTCGACAGGGAGCTAACTATGGCTACACCTTC. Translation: CASSRQGANYGYTF.

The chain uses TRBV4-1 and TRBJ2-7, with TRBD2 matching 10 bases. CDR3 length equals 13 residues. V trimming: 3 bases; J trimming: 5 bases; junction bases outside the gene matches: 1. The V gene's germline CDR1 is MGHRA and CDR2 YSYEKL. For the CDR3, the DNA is TGCGCCAGCAGCCACGGACTAGCGGACGAGCAGTACTTC. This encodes CASSHGLADEQYF.

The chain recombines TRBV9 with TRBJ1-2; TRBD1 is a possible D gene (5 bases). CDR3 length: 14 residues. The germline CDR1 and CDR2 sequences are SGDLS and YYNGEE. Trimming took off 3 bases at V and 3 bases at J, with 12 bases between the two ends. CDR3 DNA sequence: TGTGCCAGCAGCGCCCTTGGGGCCCACTATGGCTACACCTTC. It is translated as CASSALGAHYGYTF.

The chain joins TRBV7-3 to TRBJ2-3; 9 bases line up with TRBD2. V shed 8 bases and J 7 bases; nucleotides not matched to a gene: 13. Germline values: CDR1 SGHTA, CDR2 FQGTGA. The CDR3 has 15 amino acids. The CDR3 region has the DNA TGTGCCAGCGGGGATAGGGCGGGAGGGCCGAATACGCAGTATTTT. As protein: CASGDRAGGPNTQYF.

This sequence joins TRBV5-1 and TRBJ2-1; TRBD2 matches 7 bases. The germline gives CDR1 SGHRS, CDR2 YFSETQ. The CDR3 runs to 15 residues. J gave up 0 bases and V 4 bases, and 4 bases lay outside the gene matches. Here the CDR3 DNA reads TGCGCCAGCAGCCTTAGCGGGTTCTCCTACAATGAGCAGTTCTTC. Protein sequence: CASSLSGFSYNEQFF. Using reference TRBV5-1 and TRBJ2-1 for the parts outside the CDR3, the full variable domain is KAGVTQTPRYLIKTRGQQVTLSCSPISGHRSVSWYQQTPGQGLQFLFEYFSETQRNKGNFPGRFSGRQFSNSRSEMNVSTLELGDSALYLCASSLSGFSYNEQFFGPGTRLTVL.

The CDR3 loop reads CASSLWTSGSGDTQYF. The CDR3 region has the DNA TGTGCCAGCAGCTTGTGGACTAGCGGGAGCGGAGATACGCAGTATTTT. This sequence joins TRBV7-2 and TRBJ2-3; 13 positions agree with TRBD2. This CDR3 comprises 16 residues. Germline V gene sequence: CDR1 SGHTA, CDR2 FQGNSA. V shed 3 bases and J 5 bases; nucleotides not matched to a gene: 5.

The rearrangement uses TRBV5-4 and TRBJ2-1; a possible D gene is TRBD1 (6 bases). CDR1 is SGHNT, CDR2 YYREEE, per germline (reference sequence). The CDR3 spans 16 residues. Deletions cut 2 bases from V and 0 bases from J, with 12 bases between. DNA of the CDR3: TGTGCCAGCAGCTTAGGGGGATTAAGCTCCTACAATGAGCAGTTCTTC. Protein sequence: CASSLGGLSSYNEQFF.

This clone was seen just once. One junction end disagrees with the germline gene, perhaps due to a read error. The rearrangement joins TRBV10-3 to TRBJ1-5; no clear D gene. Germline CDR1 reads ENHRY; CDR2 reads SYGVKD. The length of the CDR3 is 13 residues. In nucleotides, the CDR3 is TGTGCCGTCAGTGAGTCTTCCCGGGTGACCCAGCATTTT. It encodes CAVSESSRVTQHF.

CDR3 region: CASRGGLAANEQFF. The CDR3 coding sequence is TGTGCCAGCAGGGGGGGACTAGCGGCCAATGAGCAGTTCTTC. This chain connects TRBV14 to TRBJ2-1; 11 bases map to TRBD2. This CDR3 is built from 14 residues. The V gene's germline CDR1 is SGHDN and CDR2 FVKESK. The J segment lost 6 bases and the V segment lost 6 bases, leaving 4 bases of the junction unmatched.

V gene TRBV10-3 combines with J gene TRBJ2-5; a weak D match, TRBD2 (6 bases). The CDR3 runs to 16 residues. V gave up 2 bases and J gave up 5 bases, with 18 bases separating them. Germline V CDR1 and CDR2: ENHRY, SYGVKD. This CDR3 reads CAISEPGSGSGETQYF. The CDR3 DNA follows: TGTGCCATCAGTGAGCCAGGTAGCGGCTCCGGGGAGACCCAGTACTTC.

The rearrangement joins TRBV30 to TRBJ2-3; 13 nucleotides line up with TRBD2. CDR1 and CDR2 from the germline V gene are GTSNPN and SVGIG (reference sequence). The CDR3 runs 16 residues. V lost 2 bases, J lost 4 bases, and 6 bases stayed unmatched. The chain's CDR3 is CAWSQGTSGASDTQYF. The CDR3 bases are TGTGCCTGGAGTCAAGGGACTAGCGGGGCCTCAGATACGCAGTATTTT.

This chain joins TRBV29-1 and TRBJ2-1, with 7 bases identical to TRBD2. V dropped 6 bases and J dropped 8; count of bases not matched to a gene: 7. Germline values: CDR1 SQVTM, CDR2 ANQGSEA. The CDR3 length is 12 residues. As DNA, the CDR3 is TGCAGCGTCGAGAGCGGGAAAGATGAGCAGTTCTTC. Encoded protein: CSVESGKDEQFF.

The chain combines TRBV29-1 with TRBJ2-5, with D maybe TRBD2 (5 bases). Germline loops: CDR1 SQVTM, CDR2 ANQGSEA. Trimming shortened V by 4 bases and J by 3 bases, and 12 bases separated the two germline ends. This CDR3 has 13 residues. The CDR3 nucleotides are TGCAGCGTTGGTAGAGGAGGAGAAGAGACCCAGTACTTC. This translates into CSVGRGGEETQYF.

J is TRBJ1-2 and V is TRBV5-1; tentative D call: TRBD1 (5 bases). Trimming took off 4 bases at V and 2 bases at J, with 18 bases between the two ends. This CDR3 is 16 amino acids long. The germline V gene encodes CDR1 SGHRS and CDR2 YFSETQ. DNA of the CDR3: TGCGCCAGCAGCGAGGGACTCGTTAATTTGAACTATGGCTACACCTTC. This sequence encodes CASSEGLVNLNYGYTF.

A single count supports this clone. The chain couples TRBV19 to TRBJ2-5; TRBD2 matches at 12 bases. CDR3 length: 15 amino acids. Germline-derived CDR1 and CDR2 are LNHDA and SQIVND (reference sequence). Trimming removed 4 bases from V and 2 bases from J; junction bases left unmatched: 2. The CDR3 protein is CASSTSGRGQETQYF. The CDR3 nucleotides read TGTGCCAGTAGTACTAGCGGGAGGGGACAAGAGACCCAGTACTTC. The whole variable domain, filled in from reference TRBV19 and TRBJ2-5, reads DGGITQSPKYLFRKEGQNVTLSCEQNLNHDAMYWYRQDPGQGLRLIYYSQIVNDFQKGDIAEGYSVSREKKESFPLTVTSAQKNPTAFYLCASSTSGRGQETQYFGPGTRLLVL.

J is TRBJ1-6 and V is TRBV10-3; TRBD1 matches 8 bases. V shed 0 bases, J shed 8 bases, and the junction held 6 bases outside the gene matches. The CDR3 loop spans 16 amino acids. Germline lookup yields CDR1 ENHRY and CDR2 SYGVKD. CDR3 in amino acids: CAISESSQGADSPLHF. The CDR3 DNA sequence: TGTGCCATCAGTGAGTCTTCTCAGGGGGCGGATTCACCCCTCCACTTT.

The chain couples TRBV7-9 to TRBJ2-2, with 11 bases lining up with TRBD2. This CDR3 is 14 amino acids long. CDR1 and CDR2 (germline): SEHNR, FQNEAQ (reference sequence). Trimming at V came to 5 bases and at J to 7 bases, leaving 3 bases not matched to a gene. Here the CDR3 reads CASSVGTSGGELFF. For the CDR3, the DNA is TGTGCCAGCAGCGTAGGGACTAGCGGCGGGGAGCTGTTTTTT.

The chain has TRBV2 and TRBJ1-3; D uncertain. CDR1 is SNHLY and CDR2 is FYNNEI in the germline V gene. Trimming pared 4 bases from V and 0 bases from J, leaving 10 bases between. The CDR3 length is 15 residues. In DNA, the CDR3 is TGTGCCAGCAGTGTGGGCATCCACTCTGGAAACACCATATATTTT. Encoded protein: CASSVGIHSGNTIYF.

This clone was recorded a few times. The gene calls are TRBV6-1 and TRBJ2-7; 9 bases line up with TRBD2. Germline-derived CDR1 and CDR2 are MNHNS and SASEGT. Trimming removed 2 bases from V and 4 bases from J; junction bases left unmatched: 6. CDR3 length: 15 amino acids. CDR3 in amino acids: CASSESLAGEYEQYF. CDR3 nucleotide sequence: TGTGCCAGCAGTGAATCTTTAGCGGGAGAGTACGAGCAGTACTTC.

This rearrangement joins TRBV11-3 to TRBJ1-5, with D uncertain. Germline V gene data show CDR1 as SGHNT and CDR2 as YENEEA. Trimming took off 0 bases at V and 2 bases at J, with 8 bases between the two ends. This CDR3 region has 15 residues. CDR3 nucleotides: TGTGCCAGCAGCTTAGATGGAACAGGCAATCAGCCCCAGCATTTT. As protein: CASSLDGTGNQPQHF.